A selection of T cell receptor beta chains follows, all from one sample in a study of response to subunit inactivated influenza vaccine. TCRdb fed the RT-PCR reads into MiXCR, producing one record per CDR3 protein. The table lists a few hundred thousand distinct CDR3 sequences, 11% to 15% of them singletons. The source material was PBMCs from blood, sampled approximately 13 days after vaccination. These TCRs come from a man aged 45-60 years who received an inactivated influenza vaccine. Each CDR3 is given with its conserved first and last residue. D genes are given only for firm matches. Where a row states a size, it is once, few, many or the class of an expanded clone; other rows omit it.

v_gene: TRBV4-3
d_gene: .
abundance: few
j_gene: TRBJ1-1
CDR3aa: CASSQDSGFPEAFF
CDR3nt: TGCGCCAGCAGCCAAGATTCAGGGTTCCCTGAAGCTTTCTTT

v_gene: TRBV5-5
d_gene: .
abundance: once
j_gene: TRBJ2-7
CDR3aa: CASSLDPIFTYEQYF
CDR3nt: TGTGCCAGCAGCTTGGACCCAATCTTTACCTACGAGCAGTACTTC

v_gene: TRBV12-3/TRBV12-4
d_gene: .
abundance: few
j_gene: TRBJ1-2
CDR3aa: CASSPKGASSYGYTF
CDR3nt: TGTGCCAGCAGTCCGAAAGGGGCTTCTAGCTATGGCTACACCTTC

v_gene: TRBV7-9
d_gene: .
abundance: .
j_gene: TRBJ2-6
CDR3aa: CATPDGEKSGANVLTF
CDR3nt: TGTGCCACCCCGGACGGGGAAAAGTCTGGGGCCAACGTCCTGACTTTC

v_gene: TRBV5-1
d_gene: TRBD2
abundance: many
j_gene: TRBJ2-1
CDR3aa: CASSPRGGRDNEQFF
CDR3nt: TGCGCCAGCAGCCCCCGGGGCGGGAGGGACAATGAGCAGTTCTTC

v_gene: TRBV28
d_gene: .
abundance: .
j_gene: TRBJ2-2
CDR3aa: CASNSPGDTGELFF
CDR3nt: TGTGCCAGCAATAGTCCAGGGGACACCGGGGAGCTGTTTTTT

v_gene: TRBV5-1
d_gene: TRBD2
abundance: few
j_gene: TRBJ2-2
CDR3aa: CASSSEGLSNTGELFF
CDR3nt: TGCGCCAGCAGTTCTGAGGGACTATCTAACACCGGGGAGCTGTTTTTT

v_gene: TRBV20-1
d_gene: TRBD1
abundance: few
j_gene: TRBJ2-7
CDR3aa: CSATADRPSYEQYF
CDR3nt: TGCAGTGCTACGGCGGACAGGCCTTCCTACGAGCAGTACTTC

v_gene: TRBV27
d_gene: TRBD2
abundance: few
j_gene: TRBJ2-1
CDR3aa: CASSPGTTEQFF
CDR3nt: TGTGCCAGCAGTCCAGGGACTACTGAGCAGTTCTTC

v_gene: TRBV27
d_gene: .
abundance: .
j_gene: TRBJ1-5
CDR3aa: CATGRINQPQHF
CDR3nt: TGTGCCACCGGACGGATCAATCAGCCCCAGCATTTT

v_gene: TRBV27
d_gene: .
abundance: .
j_gene: TRBJ1-5
CDR3aa: CASSYRANQPQHF
CDR3nt: TGTGCCAGCAGTTATAGGGCCAATCAGCCCCAGCATTTT

v_gene: TRBV20-1
d_gene: TRBD2
abundance: few
j_gene: TRBJ2-7
CDR3aa: CSAKGFGGGRTYEQYF
CDR3nt: TGCAGTGCTAAGGGGTTCGGGGGGGGCCGGACCTACGAGCAGTACTTC

v_gene: TRBV27
d_gene: .
abundance: .
j_gene: TRBJ2-1
CDR3aa: CASRSVGDEQFF
CDR3nt: TGTGCCAGCAGAAGCGTTGGCGATGAGCAGTTCTTC

v_gene: TRBV20-1
d_gene: TRBD2
abundance: .
j_gene: TRBJ2-3
CDR3aa: CSARDPGRGGTDTQYF
CDR3nt: TGCAGTGCTAGAGATCCGGGACGGGGGGGTACAGATACGCAGTATTTT

v_gene: TRBV7-9
d_gene: TRBD1
abundance: once
j_gene: TRBJ2-5
CDR3aa: CASSEGQGWHETQYF
CDR3nt: TGTGCCAGCAGCGAGGGACAGGGCTGGCACGAGACCCAGTACTTC

v_gene: TRBV7-9
d_gene: TRBD1
abundance: .
j_gene: TRBJ2-3
CDR3aa: CASSLGQGLHTDTQYF
CDR3nt: TGTGCCAGCAGCTTAGGACAGGGCCTCCACACAGATACGCAGTATTTT

v_gene: TRBV2
d_gene: TRBD2
abundance: .
j_gene: TRBJ2-5
CDR3aa: CASMGLAYEGQETQYF
CDR3nt: TGTGCCAGCATGGGACTAGCGTATGAGGGCCAAGAGACCCAGTACTTC

v_gene: TRBV4-1
d_gene: .
abundance: many
j_gene: TRBJ2-7
CDR3aa: CASSYRLSYEQYF
CDR3nt: TGCGCCAGCAGCTACAGGCTATCCTACGAGCAGTACTTC

v_gene: TRBV7-9
d_gene: .
abundance: .
j_gene: TRBJ2-2
CDR3aa: CASSLETYSGELFF
CDR3nt: TGTGCCAGCAGCTTAGAGACCTACAGCGGGGAGCTGTTTTTT